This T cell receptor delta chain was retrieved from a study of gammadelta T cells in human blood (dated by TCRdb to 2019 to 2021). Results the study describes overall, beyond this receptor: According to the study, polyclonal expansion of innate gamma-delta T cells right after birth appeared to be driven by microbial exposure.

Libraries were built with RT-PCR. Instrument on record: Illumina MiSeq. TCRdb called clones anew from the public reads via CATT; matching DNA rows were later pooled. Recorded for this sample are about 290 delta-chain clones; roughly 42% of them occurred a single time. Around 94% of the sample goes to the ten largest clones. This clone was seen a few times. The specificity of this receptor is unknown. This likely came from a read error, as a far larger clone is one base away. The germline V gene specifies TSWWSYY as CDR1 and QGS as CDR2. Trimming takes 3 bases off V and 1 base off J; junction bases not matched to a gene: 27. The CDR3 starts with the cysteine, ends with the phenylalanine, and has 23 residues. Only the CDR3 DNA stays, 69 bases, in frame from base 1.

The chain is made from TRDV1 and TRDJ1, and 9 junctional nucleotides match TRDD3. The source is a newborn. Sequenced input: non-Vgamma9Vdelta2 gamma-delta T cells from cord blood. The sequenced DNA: TGTGCTCTTGGGGACCCCGGCAGAGGTACTGCTGGGGGATGGATCGTTGGCACCGATAAACTCATCTTT. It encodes CALGDPGRGTAGGWIVGTDKLIF.